A selection of T cell receptor beta chains follows, all from one sample in a study of type 1 regulatory T cells. TCRdb passed the reads through MiXCR, listing each CDR3 protein once. In the table there are about 59,000 distinct CDR3 sequences, 55% to 65% of which are singletons. The antigens these receptors bind are not known. Sample: cultured non-Tr1 T cells, either the whole culture or a sorted T cell fraction (not recorded which). All receptors derive from a human donor in good health. Each CDR3 is given with its conserved first and last residue. Only part of the rows carry a size: once, few, many, or a class if the clone is expanded.

clone_size: few; v_call: TRBV20-1; cdr3_aa: CSARAELDTEAFF
clone_size: -; v_call: TRBV7-2; cdr3_aa: CASSLGPLSGRAGGELFF
clone_size: many; v_call: TRBV4-2; cdr3_aa: CASSRPGLAKEETQYF
clone_size: -; v_call: TRBV5-1; cdr3_aa: CASSLPRGGQGPDQPQHF
clone_size: -; v_call: TRBV7-2; cdr3_aa: CASSSGPNYGYTF
clone_size: -; v_call: TRBV3-1; cdr3_aa: CASSQEGTGANIQYF
clone_size: -; v_call: TRBV10-3; cdr3_aa: CAISEGGTLGNTIYF
clone_size: -; v_call: TRBV7-9; cdr3_aa: CASSLDDHGYTF
clone_size: -; v_call: TRBV5-5; cdr3_aa: CASSPFGTGELFF
clone_size: -; v_call: TRBV18; cdr3_aa: CASSSLGGMGSNQSQHF
clone_size: -; v_call: TRBV12-3/TRBV12-4; cdr3_aa: CASSLVNGRYEQYF
clone_size: -; v_call: TRBV12-3/TRBV12-4; cdr3_aa: CASIGGTTNTGELFF
clone_size: -; v_call: TRBV5-1; cdr3_aa: CASSLVGGDNQPQHF
clone_size: -; v_call: TRBV27; cdr3_aa: CASSHQSGNLILNEQFF
clone_size: -; v_call: TRBV5-1; cdr3_aa: CASSDNSGMKTEQYF
clone_size: -; v_call: TRBV5-8; cdr3_aa: CASSPTGTGGASGYTF
clone_size: few; v_call: TRBV3-1; cdr3_aa: CASSQSDRTNQPQHF
clone_size: -; v_call: TRBV24-1; cdr3_aa: CATSDPLSGSNTGELFF
clone_size: -; v_call: TRBV9; cdr3_aa: CASSVDGSNNEQYF
clone_size: -; v_call: TRBV6-6; cdr3_aa: CASSYSTLAGVGTDTQYF
clone_size: -; v_call: TRBV28; cdr3_aa: CASEEGGGNTIYF
clone_size: -; v_call: TRBV7-2; cdr3_aa: CASSLEVAAVRETQYF
clone_size: -; v_call: TRBV18; cdr3_aa: CASSPRGLTGGETQYF
clone_size: few; v_call: TRBV5-1; cdr3_aa: CASSDRGKETQYF
clone_size: -; v_call: TRBV11-2; cdr3_aa: CASKELSTDTQYF
clone_size: few; v_call: TRBV6-5; cdr3_aa: CASRGNYEQYF
clone_size: few; v_call: TRBV29-1; cdr3_aa: CSGSGTPAVDTQYF
clone_size: few; v_call: TRBV5-1; cdr3_aa: CASSGGTEQEKLFF
clone_size: -; v_call: TRBV10-3; cdr3_aa: CAIGGRDTDTQYF
clone_size: -; v_call: TRBV6-2/TRBV6-3; cdr3_aa: CASSYGADRGAGETQYF
clone_size: -; v_call: TRBV18; cdr3_aa: CASSPALAGGETQYF
clone_size: few; v_call: TRBV5-1; cdr3_aa: CASSLEPLAGGTDTQYF
clone_size: few; v_call: TRBV11-2; cdr3_aa: CASSLASGSLGEQYF
clone_size: once; v_call: TRBV11-2; cdr3_aa: CASSLVPSEQYF
clone_size: -; v_call: TRBV5-1; cdr3_aa: CASSFGQGAVNEQYF
clone_size: -; v_call: TRBV7-6; cdr3_aa: CASSPLRGADQPQHF
clone_size: -; v_call: TRBV28; cdr3_aa: CASSLGGGQGAREQFF
clone_size: -; v_call: TRBV7-2; cdr3_aa: CASSGNPRGRRETQYF
clone_size: -; v_call: TRBV12-3/TRBV12-4; cdr3_aa: CASSRRQTNTGELFF
clone_size: -; v_call: TRBV12-3/TRBV12-4; cdr3_aa: CASRLSGAGELFF